The clone carrying this TCR beta chain was counted a few times. This specimen comes from a study of blood T cells in healthy people across ages. With a J-beta primer mix and a sample-barcoded 5' primer, a second PCR ran about 7 to 12 cycles. Every molecule of cDNA carried a tag from a template-switch adaptor with 12 random nucleotides. TCRdb re-called the 5' RACE reads with MiXCR, one entry per CDR3 protein. This table has 650,000 to 950,000 distinct CDR3 sequences, under 45% appearing once. The CDR3 is 17 amino acids. V was shortened by 5 bases and J by 5 bases, with 21 bases between the two germline ends.

The sequence derives from a man aged 60 to 69 in good health. The chain employs TRBV12-3 or TRBV12-4 and TRBJ1-4; D is perhaps TRBD1 (5 bases). The sequenced sample was blood. This CDR3 reads CASSLIHRGERNEKLFF. The DNA for the CDR3 is TGTGCCAGCAGTCTTATCCACCGGGGGGAGAGAAATGAAAAACTGTTTTTT.